Here is one T cell receptor beta chain with its context. Using immunoSEQ multiplex PCR, the repertoire was profiled, and TCRdb retains in-frame clones only, with some absent. The table records 140,000 to 150,000 clones, 80% of them present only once. This sample was included in a study of blood T cell repertoires in COVID-19. Study-wide background: From T cells, B-cell-depleted T cells, or PBMCs came the material, which was cDNA or gDNA.

The specimen sequenced was peripheral blood. This sequence was found in a man aged 60-69 years with active or convalescent COVID-19.

The CDR3: CASSQGVTGTFYEQYF. In DNA form, the CDR3 reads TGTGCCAGCAGCCAAGGTGTGACAGGAACCTTCTACGAGCAGTACTTC. This chain uses TRBV3-1 (or the pseudogene TRBV3-2) with TRBJ2-7, with D perhaps matching TRBD1 (6 bases). Trimming cost V 1 base and J 3 bases, with 16 bases left between them. The CDR3 is made up of 16 amino acids. Germline V gene sequence: CDR1 LGHDT, CDR2 YNNKEL (reference sequence).